The rows below give T cell receptor beta chains drawn from one sample of a study of identical twins. TCRdb processed the 5' RACE reads anew with MiXCR; each CDR3 protein has one entry. This sample yields about 300,000 distinct CDR3 sequences, of which roughly an eighth are seen a single time; just over 7% belongs to the top ten. These same data were also listed under a study on yellow fever vaccine responses in identical twins.

Specimen: CD8+ T cells sorted from blood. The receptors derive from a woman aged 18-30 years in good health. Each CDR3 is given with its conserved first and last residue. D genes are given only for firm matches. Expanded clones are given a class, and other clones once, few, many or no size at all.

>-|TRBV25-1|TRBJ1-1|-
CASSGWGRGEGTEAFF
TGTGCCAGCAGTGGGTGGGGCAGGGGAGAGGGCACTGAAGCTTTCTTT
>TRBD2|TRBV6-1|TRBJ2-1|few
CASSEASGGADEQFF
TGTGCCAGCAGTGAAGCGAGCGGGGGGGCCGATGAGCAGTTCTTC
>-|TRBV7-3|TRBJ2-3|few
CASSSPWEADTQYF
TGTGCCAGCAGCTCCCCTTGGGAGGCAGATACGCAGTATTTT
>-|TRBV7-9|TRBJ2-1|few
CASSPVGGYYEQFF
TGTGCCAGCAGCCCCGTCGGGGGCTATTATGAGCAGTTCTTC
>-|TRBV9|TRBJ2-7|few
CASSVGPGGRDYEQYF
TGTGCCAGCAGCGTAGGCCCTGGTGGAAGGGACTACGAGCAGTACTTC
>-|TRBV25-1|TRBJ2-7|-
CASGEYGSSYEQYF
TGTGCCAGCGGTGAATATGGTAGTTCCTACGAGCAGTACTTC
>-|TRBV11-2|TRBJ2-5|few
CASSLGLATQETQYF
TGTGCCAGCAGCTTAGGATTAGCCACCCAAGAGACCCAGTACTTC
>-|TRBV13|TRBJ2-1|-
CASSSPWGASYNEQFF
TGTGCCAGCAGCTCCCCTTGGGGGGCATCCTACAATGAGCAGTTCTTC
>-|TRBV20-1|TRBJ2-2|many
CSAPTHPAGTGELFF
TGCAGTGCTCCGACTCACCCGGCCGGCACCGGGGAGCTGTTTTTT
>-|TRBV20-1|TRBJ2-1|few
CSARRLNGREEQFF
TGCAGTGCTAGGAGGTTAAACGGGAGAGAGGAGCAGTTCTTC
>-|TRBV10-3|TRBJ1-2|-
CAISESKDGYTF
TGTGCCATCAGTGAGTCAAAGGATGGCTACACCTTC
>TRBD2|TRBV10-3|TRBJ2-5|few
CAISEPSGSPYQETQYF
TGTGCCATCAGTGAGCCTAGCGGGAGCCCGTACCAAGAGACCCAGTACTTC
>TRBD2|TRBV27|TRBJ2-1|few
CASSPVAGVGVSYNEQFF
TGTGCCAGCAGTCCGGTTGCGGGAGTTGGGGTCTCCTACAATGAGCAGTTCTTC
>-|TRBV3-1|TRBJ1-1|-
CASSLDGETEAFF
TGTGCCAGCAGTCTGGACGGGGAGACTGAAGCTTTCTTT
>-|TRBV7-8|TRBJ2-6|few
CASSPTGIGANVLTF
TGTGCCAGCAGTCCCACAGGGATTGGGGCCAACGTCCTGACTTTC
>TRBD1|TRBV24-1|TRBJ2-5|few
CATSEPGQGRVTQYF
TGTGCCACCAGTGAACCCGGACAGGGGCGGGTGACCCAGTACTTC
>TRBD2|TRBV29-1|TRBJ2-1|few
CSVEGAPSGSYNEQFF
TGCAGCGTTGAAGGTGCGCCTAGCGGGAGCTACAATGAGCAGTTCTTC
>-|TRBV12-3/TRBV12-4|TRBJ1-2|few
CASSLSQAEDYGYTF
TGTGCCAGCAGTTTATCCCAGGCGGAGGACTATGGCTACACCTTC
>-|TRBV6-2/TRBV6-3|TRBJ1-1|many
CASSYFQLRNKRQPHTEAFF
TGTGCCAGCAGTTACTTTCAGCTTCGAAATAAAAGACAGCCGCACACTGAAGCTTTCTTT
>-|TRBV12-3/TRBV12-4|TRBJ1-1|many
CASRSTENTEAFF
TGTGCCAGCAGAAGTACAGAAAACACTGAAGCTTTCTTT
>TRBD2|TRBV4-1|TRBJ2-7|few
CASSQVWGGSQYEQYF
TGCGCCAGCAGCCAAGTTTGGGGAGGGAGCCAATACGAGCAGTACTTC
>-|TRBV7-7|TRBJ2-2|few
CASSDTQGGSTGELFF
TGTGCCAGCAGCGATACACAGGGAGGGAGCACCGGGGAGCTGTTTTTT
>TRBD1|TRBV20-1|TRBJ2-5|few
CSASPTGQEETQYF
TGCAGTGCTAGCCCTACGGGACAGGAAGAGACCCAGTACTTC
>-|TRBV29-1|TRBJ1-2|many
CSVAGLKGFGHGYTF
TGCAGCGTTGCCGGGTTGAAAGGGTTTGGCCACGGCTACACCTTC
>TRBD2|TRBV20-1|TRBJ2-4|-
CSASETSGRAWGVDIQYF
TGCAGTGCTAGTGAGACTAGCGGGAGGGCTTGGGGTGTAGACATTCAGTACTTC